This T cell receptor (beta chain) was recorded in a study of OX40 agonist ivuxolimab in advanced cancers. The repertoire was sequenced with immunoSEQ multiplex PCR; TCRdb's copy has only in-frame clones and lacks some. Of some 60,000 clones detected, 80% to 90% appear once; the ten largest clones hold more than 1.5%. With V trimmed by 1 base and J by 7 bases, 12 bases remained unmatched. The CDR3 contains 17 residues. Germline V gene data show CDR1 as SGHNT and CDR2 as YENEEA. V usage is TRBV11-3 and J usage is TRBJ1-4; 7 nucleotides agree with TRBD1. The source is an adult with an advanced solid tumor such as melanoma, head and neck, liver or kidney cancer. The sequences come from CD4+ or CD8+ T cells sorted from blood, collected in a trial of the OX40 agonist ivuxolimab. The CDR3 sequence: CASSLAGATGTGEKLFF. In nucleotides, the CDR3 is TGTGCCAGCAGCTTAGCGGGGGCGACAGGGACGGGTGAAAAACTGTTTTTT. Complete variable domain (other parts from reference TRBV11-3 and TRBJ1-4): EAGVVQSPRYKIIEKKQPVAFWCNPISGHNTLYWYLQNLGQGPELLIRYENEEAVDDSQLPKDRFSAERLKGVDSTLKIQPAELGDSAVYLCASSLAGATGTGEKLFFGSGTQLSVL.